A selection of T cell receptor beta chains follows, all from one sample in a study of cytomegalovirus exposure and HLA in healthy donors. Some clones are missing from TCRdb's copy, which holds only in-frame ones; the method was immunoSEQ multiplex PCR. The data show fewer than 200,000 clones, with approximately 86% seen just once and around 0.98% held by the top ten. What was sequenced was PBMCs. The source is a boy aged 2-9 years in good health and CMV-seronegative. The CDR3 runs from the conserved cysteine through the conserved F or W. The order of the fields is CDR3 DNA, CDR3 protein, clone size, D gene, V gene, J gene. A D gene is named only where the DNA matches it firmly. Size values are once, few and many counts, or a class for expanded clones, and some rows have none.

DNA: TGTGCCAGCAGTGATAGTAATTTCAGGGGAAGCAATCAGCCCCAGCATTTT; CDR3: CASSDSNFRGSNQPQHF; size: NA; D: NA; V: TRBV2; J: TRBJ1-5
DNA: TGTGCCAGCAGCCCAGAACAGACAGCAACTAATGAAAAACTGTTTTTT; CDR3: CASSPEQTATNEKLFF; size: NA; D: NA; V: TRBV7-9; J: TRBJ1-4
DNA: TGCGCCAGCAGGCCCGACTCCCGCCCCTACGAGCAGTACTTC; CDR3: CASRPDSRPYEQYF; size: NA; D: NA; V: TRBV23-1; J: TRBJ2-7
DNA: TGTGCTTTGGACAGCTCTGGGGCCAACGTCCTGACTTTC; CDR3: CALDSSGANVLTF; size: NA; D: NA; V: TRBV7-2; J: TRBJ2-6
DNA: TGTGCCAGCTCGGAAGTGGTCGGGGTGGGTGAAAAACTGTTTTTT; CDR3: CASSEVVGVGEKLFF; size: NA; D: NA; V: TRBV5-5; J: TRBJ1-4
DNA: TGTGCCAGCCGGACAGGGGGCGATGGCTACACCTTC; CDR3: CASRTGGDGYTF; size: once; D: TRBD1; V: TRBV28; J: TRBJ1-2
DNA: TGTGCCAGCAGCGCCCCTCGAGCCCCATATGGCTACACCTTC; CDR3: CASSAPRAPYGYTF; size: NA; D: NA; V: TRBV28; J: TRBJ1-2
DNA: TGTGCCAGCAGTTTGGGGGGGACGAGCAATCAGCCCCAGCATTTT; CDR3: CASSLGGTSNQPQHF; size: NA; D: NA; V: TRBV28; J: TRBJ1-5
DNA: TGCGCCAGCAGCCAAGTAGGACAAACTCAAGCTTTCTTT; CDR3: CASSQVGQTQAFF; size: NA; D: NA; V: TRBV4-1; J: TRBJ1-1
DNA: TGTGCCAGCAGCTTAAGAGGGACAGGGGAAGAGACCCAGTACTTC; CDR3: CASSLRGTGEETQYF; size: NA; D: TRBD1; V: TRBV7-3; J: TRBJ2-5
DNA: TGCGCCAGTCACATGAAATGGGGGGGGCCCCGTGAGCAGTTCTTC; CDR3: CASHMKWGGPREQFF; size: NA; D: NA; V: TRBV5-1; J: TRBJ2-1
DNA: TGTGCCAGCAGCTCGGGACAGCAAGATTTCTATGGCTACACCTTC; CDR3: CASSSGQQDFYGYTF; size: NA; D: TRBD1; V: TRBV7-6; J: TRBJ1-2
DNA: TGTGCCAGTCGTGCAGGACTAGCGGGCCGAAATGAGCAGTTCTTC; CDR3: CASRAGLAGRNEQFF; size: NA; D: TRBD2; V: TRBV19; J: TRBJ2-1
DNA: TGTGCCTGGTCAGGGGACAGGGGCCGCAGGGACTATGGCTACACCTTC; CDR3: CAWSGDRGRRDYGYTF; size: NA; D: TRBD1; V: TRBV30; J: TRBJ1-2
DNA: TGCGCCAGCAAGCTAGGGGACTCTGGGGCCAACGTCCTGACTTTC; CDR3: CASKLGDSGANVLTF; size: NA; D: NA; V: TRBV10-2; J: TRBJ2-6
DNA: TGCAGCGTTGTCCTACAGGGCACTGAAGCTTTCTTT; CDR3: CSVVLQGTEAFF; size: NA; D: NA; V: TRBV29-1; J: TRBJ1-1
DNA: TGTGCCTGGAGGGGGACAGGGGCCAATCAGCCCCAGCATTTT; CDR3: CAWRGTGANQPQHF; size: once; D: TRBD1; V: TRBV30; J: TRBJ1-5
DNA: TGTGCCAGCAGCTTCGGACAGGGGTTAATGAACACTGAAGCTTTCTTT; CDR3: CASSFGQGLMNTEAFF; size: NA; D: TRBD1; V: TRBV7-8; J: TRBJ1-1
DNA: TGTGCCAGCAGCCTGCGACTAGCGGGGGGAAATGAGCAGTTCTTC; CDR3: CASSLRLAGGNEQFF; size: NA; D: TRBD2; V: TRBV11-2; J: TRBJ2-1
DNA: TGTGCCAGCAGCGTAATACTAGTAAGAGAGACCCAGTACTTC; CDR3: CASSVILVRETQYF; size: NA; D: NA; V: TRBV5-5; J: TRBJ2-5
DNA: TGTGCCAGCAGCGTAACCGGGAGGGCCTCTGGAAACACCATATATTTT; CDR3: CASSVTGRASGNTIYF; size: NA; D: NA; V: TRBV9; J: TRBJ1-3
DNA: TGTGCCAGCAGCGGGTCCGTAGCGATCAGCACAGATACGCAGTATTTT; CDR3: CASSGSVAISTDTQYF; size: once; D: NA; V: TRBV9; J: TRBJ2-3
DNA: TGTGCCACCGCCCCGACTAGCGGGGAAGAGACCCAGTACTTC; CDR3: CATAPTSGEETQYF; size: NA; D: TRBD2; V: TRBV10-3; J: TRBJ2-5
DNA: TGTGCCCGCCTGGGGGCCCCGCCCCGGAATGAGCAGTTCTTC; CDR3: CARLGAPPRNEQFF; size: NA; D: NA; V: TRBV6-4; J: TRBJ2-1
DNA: TGTGCCTGGAGTTCGCTACGAGATACGCAGTATTTT; CDR3: CAWSSLRDTQYF; size: NA; D: NA; V: TRBV30; J: TRBJ2-3
DNA: TGTGCCAGCAGTTTTGGGCAACAAACCACTGAAGCTTTCTTT; CDR3: CASSFGQQTTEAFF; size: NA; D: NA; V: TRBV27; J: TRBJ1-1
DNA: TGTGCCTGGGAGAGGTGGGGCACGGCCTACGAGCAGTACTTC; CDR3: CAWERWGTAYEQYF; size: NA; D: NA; V: TRBV30; J: TRBJ2-7
DNA: TGCGCCAGCAGCTTGGTCGCGGGACAGGGGTTTGATGGGGCCAACGTCCTGACTTTC; CDR3: CASSLVAGQGFDGANVLTF; size: NA; D: TRBD1; V: TRBV5-1; J: TRBJ2-6
DNA: TGTGCCAGCAGCTTGGCTCCCCGCGGTAACACTGAAGCTTTCTTT; CDR3: CASSLAPRGNTEAFF; size: NA; D: NA; V: TRBV5-4; J: TRBJ1-1
DNA: TGTGCCAGCAGCTTACGGAGGCGAGCAGATACGCAGTATTTT; CDR3: CASSLRRRADTQYF; size: NA; D: NA; V: TRBV7-8; J: TRBJ2-3
DNA: TGTGTCCTCTTAAGCGGGAACACTGAAGCTTTCTTT; CDR3: CVLLSGNTEAFF; size: NA; D: NA; V: TRBV6-1; J: TRBJ1-1
DNA: TGTGCCAGCAGTTTCCGGACTAGCGGGAGAAGGGATGAGCAGTTCTTC; CDR3: CASSFRTSGRRDEQFF; size: NA; D: TRBD2; V: TRBV7-9; J: TRBJ2-1
DNA: TGCGCCAGCAGCGTGGAGGGAGGAGGAGAGCAGTACTTC; CDR3: CASSVEGGGEQYF; size: NA; D: NA; V: TRBV5-1; J: TRBJ2-7
DNA: TGTGCCAGCTCGGAGCGGGGCGATCAGCCCCAGCATTTT; CDR3: CASSERGDQPQHF; size: NA; D: NA; V: TRBV18; J: TRBJ1-5
DNA: TGTGCCAGCAGTTACTCGATTCTGGCGGCGACGAACACCATATATTTT; CDR3: CASSYSILAATNTIYF; size: NA; D: NA; V: TRBV6-5; J: TRBJ1-3
DNA: TGTGCCAGCCGATCGGTGGACAGCGGCAATGAGCAGTTCTTC; CDR3: CASRSVDSGNEQFF; size: NA; D: NA; V: TRBV5-5; J: TRBJ2-1
DNA: TGCGCCAGCAGTCAACCCCCATCAGGGGTGGGTTCACCCCTCCACTTT; CDR3: CASSQPPSGVGSPLHF; size: NA; D: NA; V: TRBV23-1; J: TRBJ1-6
DNA: TGTGCCAGCAGTTCCAACAGGGGGGGTTTTCAGCCCCAGCATTTT; CDR3: CASSSNRGGFQPQHF; size: NA; D: TRBD1; V: TRBV27; J: TRBJ1-5
DNA: TGTGCCACCAACGACAGGGGGCGTACCGGGGAGCTGTTTTTT; CDR3: CATNDRGRTGELFF; size: NA; D: TRBD1; V: TRBV2; J: TRBJ2-2
DNA: TGTGCCAGCAGCCAAGAACCGGGAGCCGCCAGTGGCACAGATACGCAGTATTTT; CDR3: CASSQEPGAASGTDTQYF; size: NA; D: NA; V: TRBV4-2; J: TRBJ2-3
DNA: TGTGCCAGCAGCGTGCGAGTGGATACGCAGTATTTT; CDR3: CASSVRVDTQYF; size: NA; D: NA; V: TRBV5-6; J: TRBJ2-3
DNA: TGCGCCAGCAGCCAAGGACCCGGGACAGGGGACTTTTACGAGCAGTACTTC; CDR3: CASSQGPGTGDFYEQYF; size: NA; D: TRBD1; V: TRBV4-1; J: TRBJ2-7